The clone carrying this T cell receptor beta chain was found many times. Its matching antigen is unknown. TCR beta CDR3 sequences were amplified from RNA transcripts. Researchers ran a first-round RT-PCR on the TCR CDR3 using the HTBI primer set. MiXCR, run by TCRdb on the multiplex PCR reads, gives a single entry per CDR3 protein. The sample holds about 270,000 distinct CDR3 sequences, under 30% seen once. This specimen belongs to a study of T cells in Graves' hyperthyroidism and ophthalmopathy. Diagnostic decisions used clinical symptoms, serum thyroxine and TRAb, thyroid ultrasound and orbital computed tomography. Study-wide points: The model's output predicted ophthalmopathy at a median of around 7 months prior to onset.

Per the germline V gene, CDR1 is MNHEY and CDR2 is SMNVEV (reference sequence). CDR3 length equals 13 residues. Trimming left V 7 bases short and J 2 bases short, with 12 bases between. This sequence originates from a man aged 35-49 years with Graves' hyperthyroidism that later progressed to Graves' ophthalmopathy. The chain joins TRBV27 to TRBJ2-7; D is possibly TRBD2 (6 bases). The specimen was blood. The CDR3 is CASTGTETYEQYF. The CDR3 DNA reads as TGTGCCAGCACCGGGACTGAAACCTACGAGCAGTACTTC.